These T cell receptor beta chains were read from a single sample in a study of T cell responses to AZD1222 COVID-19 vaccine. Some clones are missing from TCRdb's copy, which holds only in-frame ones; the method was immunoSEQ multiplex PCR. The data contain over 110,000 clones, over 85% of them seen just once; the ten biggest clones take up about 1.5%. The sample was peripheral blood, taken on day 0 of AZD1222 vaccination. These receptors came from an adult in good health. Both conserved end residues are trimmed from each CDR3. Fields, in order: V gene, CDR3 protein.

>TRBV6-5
ASSSLQGGTNQPQH
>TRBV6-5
ASSSGYQPQH
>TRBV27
ASTLPGTGTSGANVLT
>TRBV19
ASSPQRENTQY
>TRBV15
ATSRTGEGNQPQH
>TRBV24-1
ATSDPTRPATQY
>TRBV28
ASSDRGHQPQH
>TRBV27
ASRLQGLSYEQY
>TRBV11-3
ASSLGRRSDRVSSYEQY
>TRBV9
ASSVDREQETQY
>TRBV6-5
ASSYGGAANEKLF
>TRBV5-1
ASSPSGGGQETQY
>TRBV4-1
ASSLIGGGNQPQH
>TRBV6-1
ASSDRFPYSKLF
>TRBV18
ASSLRISGLTEAF
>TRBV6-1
ASSDGRRGAF
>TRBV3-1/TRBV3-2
ASSRREPNEKLF
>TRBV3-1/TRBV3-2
ASRQRLAGDNEQF
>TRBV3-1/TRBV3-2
ASSQGLTLGTEAF
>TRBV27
ASSPKNSPLH
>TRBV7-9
ASSSGPAGTQY
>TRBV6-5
ASSYSTGKKTYEQY
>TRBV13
ASSRGEGYEQY
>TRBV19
ASGGTVPN
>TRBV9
ASRGETENGYT
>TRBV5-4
ASSSIRDTANYGYT
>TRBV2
ASSVGRTNTGELF
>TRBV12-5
ASGLSSGSLDEQF
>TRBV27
ASTDPRSYEQY
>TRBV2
ASSQDRGLNQPQH
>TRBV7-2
ASSLAAVMNTEAF
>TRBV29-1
SVEDMQGVVYGYT
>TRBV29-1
SVPYPKTQY
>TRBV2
ASSERGRAF